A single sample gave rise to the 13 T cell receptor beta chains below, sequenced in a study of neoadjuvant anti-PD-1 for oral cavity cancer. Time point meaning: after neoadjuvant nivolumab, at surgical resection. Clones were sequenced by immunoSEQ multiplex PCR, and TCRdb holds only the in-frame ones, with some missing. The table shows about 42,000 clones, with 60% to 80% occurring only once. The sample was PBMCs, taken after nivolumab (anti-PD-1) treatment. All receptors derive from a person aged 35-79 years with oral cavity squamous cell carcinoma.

The CDR3 loop is CASESPANYGYTF. CDR3 in DNA: TGTGCTAGTGAATCTCCAGCTAACTATGGCTACACCTTC. This chain uses TRBV12-5 with TRBJ1-2; D unresolved. Trimming pared 7 bases from V and 0 bases from J, leaving 9 bases between. CDR1 is LGHNT and CDR2 is FRNRAP in the germline V gene. This CDR3 spans 13 amino acids.

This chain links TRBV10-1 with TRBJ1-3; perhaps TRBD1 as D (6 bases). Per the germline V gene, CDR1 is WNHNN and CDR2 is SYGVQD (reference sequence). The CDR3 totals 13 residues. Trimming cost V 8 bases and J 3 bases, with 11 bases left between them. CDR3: CASAQGSGNTIYF. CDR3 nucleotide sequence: TGCGCCAGCGCACAGGGTAGTGGAAACACCATATATTTT.

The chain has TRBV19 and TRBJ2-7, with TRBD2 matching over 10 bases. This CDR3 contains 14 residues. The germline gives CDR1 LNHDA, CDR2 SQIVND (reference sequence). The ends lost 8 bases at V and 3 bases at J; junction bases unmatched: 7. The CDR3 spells CASGSSGGGYEQYF. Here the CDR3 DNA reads TGTGCCAGTGGGTCTAGCGGGGGAGGCTACGAGCAGTACTTC.

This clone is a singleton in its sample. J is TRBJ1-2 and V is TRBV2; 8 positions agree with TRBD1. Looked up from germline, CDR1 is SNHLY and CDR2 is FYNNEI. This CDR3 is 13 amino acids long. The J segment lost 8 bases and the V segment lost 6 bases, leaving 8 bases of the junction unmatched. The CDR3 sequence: CASSGQGLGGYTF. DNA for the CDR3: TGTGCCAGCAGCGGACAGGGCTTGGGAGGCTACACCTTC.

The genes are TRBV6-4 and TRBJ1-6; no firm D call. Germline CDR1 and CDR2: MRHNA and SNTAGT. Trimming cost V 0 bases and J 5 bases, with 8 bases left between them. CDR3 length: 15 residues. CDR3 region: CASSDSWGNNSPLHF. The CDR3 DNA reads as TGTGCCAGCAGTGACTCTTGGGGAAATAATTCACCCCTCCACTTT.

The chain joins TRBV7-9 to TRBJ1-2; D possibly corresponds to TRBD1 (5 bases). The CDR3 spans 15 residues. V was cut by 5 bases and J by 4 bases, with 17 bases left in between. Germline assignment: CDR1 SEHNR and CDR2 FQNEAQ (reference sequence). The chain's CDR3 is CASSRTGGQAYGYTF. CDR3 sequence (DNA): TGTGCCAGCAGCCGCACCGGGGGTCAGGCCTATGGCTACACCTTC.

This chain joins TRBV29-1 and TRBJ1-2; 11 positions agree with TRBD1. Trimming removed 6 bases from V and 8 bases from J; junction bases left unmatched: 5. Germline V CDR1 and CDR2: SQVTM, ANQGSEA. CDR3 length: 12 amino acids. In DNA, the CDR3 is TGCAGCGTCGGACAGGGGGCCAGGGGCTACACCTTC. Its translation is CSVGQGARGYTF.

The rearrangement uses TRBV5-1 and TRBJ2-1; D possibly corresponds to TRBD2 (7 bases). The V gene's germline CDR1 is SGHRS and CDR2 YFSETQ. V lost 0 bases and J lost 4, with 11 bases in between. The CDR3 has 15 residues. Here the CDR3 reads CASSLDGGRYNEQFF. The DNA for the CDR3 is TGCGCCAGCAGCTTGGACGGGGGGCGGTACAATGAGCAGTTCTTC.

CDR3: CASTLAGVRDEQFF. The CDR3 coding sequence is TGTGCCAGCACCCTAGCGGGAGTTAGGGATGAGCAGTTCTTC. V gene TRBV27 combines with J gene TRBJ2-1; TRBD2 matches 10 bases. This CDR3 has 14 amino acids. Per the germline V gene, CDR1 is MNHEY and CDR2 is SMNVEV (reference sequence). J gave up 8 bases and V 7 bases, and 8 bases lay outside the gene matches.

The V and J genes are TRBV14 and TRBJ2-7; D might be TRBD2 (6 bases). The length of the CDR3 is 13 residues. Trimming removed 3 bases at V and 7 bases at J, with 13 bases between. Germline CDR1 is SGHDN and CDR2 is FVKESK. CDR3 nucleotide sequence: TGTGCCAGCAGCCAGAGGGGACTTTGGGAGCAGTACTTC. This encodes CASSQRGLWEQYF.

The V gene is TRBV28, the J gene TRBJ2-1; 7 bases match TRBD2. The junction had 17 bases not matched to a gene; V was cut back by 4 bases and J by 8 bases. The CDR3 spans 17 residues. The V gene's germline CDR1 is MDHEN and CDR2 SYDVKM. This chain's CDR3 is CASSSSSILTGGYEQFF. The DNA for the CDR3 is TGTGCCAGCAGTTCCTCCTCCATTCTCACCGGGGGGTATGAGCAGTTCTTC.

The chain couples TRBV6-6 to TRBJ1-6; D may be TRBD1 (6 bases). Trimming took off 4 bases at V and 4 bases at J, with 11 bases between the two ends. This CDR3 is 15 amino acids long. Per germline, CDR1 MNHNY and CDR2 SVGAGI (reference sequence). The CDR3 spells CASSWDTGYNSPLHF. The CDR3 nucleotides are TGTGCCAGCAGTTGGGATACAGGGTATAATTCACCCCTCCACTTT.

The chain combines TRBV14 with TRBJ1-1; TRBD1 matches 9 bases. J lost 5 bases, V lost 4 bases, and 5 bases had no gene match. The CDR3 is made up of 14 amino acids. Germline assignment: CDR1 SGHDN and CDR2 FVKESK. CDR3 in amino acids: CASSPDRGRTEAFF. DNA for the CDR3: TGTGCCAGCAGCCCGGACAGGGGTCGGACTGAAGCTTTCTTT.